The entry that follows covers one TCR beta chain sequence. This entry is derived from a study of blood T cell repertoires in COVID-19. As for the study in general: Sites across the United States, Italy and Spain contributed samples from acute and convalescent COVID-19. From T cells, B-cell-depleted T cells, or PBMCs came the material, which was cDNA or gDNA.

The CDR3 loop spans 14 amino acids. Germline CDR1 is SGHTA and CDR2 is FQGNSA. V was trimmed by 2 bases and J by 4 bases, leaving 9 bases between them. In the original analysis: The assay estimated nucleated cells by amplifying reference gene primers. The repertoire was sequenced with immunoSEQ multiplex PCR; TCRdb's copy has only in-frame clones and lacks some. The DNA was the basis for D and trimming; V, J and clone size are from that table. Of some 150,000 clones in the sample, 80% to 90% are singletons; the top ten hold approximately 4.2%. The chain recombines TRBV7-2 with TRBJ2-4; D may be TRBD2 (5 bases). This TCR was sampled from a woman aged 40 to 55 with acute or convalescent COVID-19. The sample taken for sequencing was peripheral blood. The CDR3 coding sequence is TGTGCCAGCAGCTTACGAGCGGAGAAAAACATTCAGTACTTC. Protein: CASSLRAEKNIQYF.